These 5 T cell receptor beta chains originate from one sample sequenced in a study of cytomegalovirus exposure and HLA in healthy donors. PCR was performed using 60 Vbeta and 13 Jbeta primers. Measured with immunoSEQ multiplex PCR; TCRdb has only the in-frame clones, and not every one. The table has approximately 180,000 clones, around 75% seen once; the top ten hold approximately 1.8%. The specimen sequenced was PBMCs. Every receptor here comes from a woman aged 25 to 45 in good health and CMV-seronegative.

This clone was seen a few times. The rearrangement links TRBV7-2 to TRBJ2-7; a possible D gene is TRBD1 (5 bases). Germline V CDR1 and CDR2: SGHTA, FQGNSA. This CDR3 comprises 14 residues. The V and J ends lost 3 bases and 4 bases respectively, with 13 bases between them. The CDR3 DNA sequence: TGTGCCAGCAGCTTGGGTTCCAGGGTTTACGAGCAGTACTTC. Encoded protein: CASSLGSRVYEQYF.

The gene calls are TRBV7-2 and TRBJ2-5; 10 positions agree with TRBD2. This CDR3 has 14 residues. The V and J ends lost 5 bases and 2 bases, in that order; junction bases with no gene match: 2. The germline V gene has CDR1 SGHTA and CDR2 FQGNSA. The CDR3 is CASSQAGGQETQYF. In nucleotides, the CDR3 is TGTGCCAGCAGCCAAGCGGGAGGGCAAGAGACCCAGTACTTC. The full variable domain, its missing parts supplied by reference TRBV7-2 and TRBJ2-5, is GAGVSQSPSNKVTEKGKDVELRCDPISGHTALYWYRQSLGQGLEFLIYFQGNSAPDKSGLPSDRFSAERTGGSVSTLTIQRTQQEDSAVYLCASSQAGGQETQYFGPGTRLLVL.

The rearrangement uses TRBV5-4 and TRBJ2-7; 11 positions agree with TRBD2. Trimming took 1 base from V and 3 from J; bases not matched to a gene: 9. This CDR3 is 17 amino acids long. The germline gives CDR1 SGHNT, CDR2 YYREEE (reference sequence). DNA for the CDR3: TGTGCCAGCAGCTTGAAACTAGCGGGAGTCCCCCGCTACGAGCAGTACTTC. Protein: CASSLKLAGVPRYEQYF. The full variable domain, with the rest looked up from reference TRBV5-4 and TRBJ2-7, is ETGVTQSPTHLIKTRGQQVTLRCSSQSGHNTVSWYQQALGQGPQFIFQYYREEENGRGNFPPRFSGLQFPNYSSELNVNALELDDSALYLCASSLKLAGVPRYEQYFGPGTRLTVT.

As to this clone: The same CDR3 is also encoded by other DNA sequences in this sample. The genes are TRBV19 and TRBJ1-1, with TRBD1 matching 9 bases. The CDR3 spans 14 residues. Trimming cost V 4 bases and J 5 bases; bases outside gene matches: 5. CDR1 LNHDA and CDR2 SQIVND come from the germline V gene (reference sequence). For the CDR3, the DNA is TGTGCCAGTAGTACCGGGACAGGGAGAACTGAAGCTTTCTTT. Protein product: CASSTGTGRTEAFF.

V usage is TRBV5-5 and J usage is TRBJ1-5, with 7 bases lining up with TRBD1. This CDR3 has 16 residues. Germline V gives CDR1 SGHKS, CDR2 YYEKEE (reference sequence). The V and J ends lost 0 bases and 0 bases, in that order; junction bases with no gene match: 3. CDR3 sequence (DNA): TGTGCCAGCAGCTTGGGAGGGGGCCGTAGCAATCAGCCCCAGCATTTT. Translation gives CASSLGGGRSNQPQHF. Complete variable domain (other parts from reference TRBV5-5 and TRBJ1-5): DAGVTQSPTHLIKTRGQQVTLRCSPISGHKSVSWYQQVLGQGPQFIFQYYEKEERGRGNFPDRFSARQFPNYSSELNVNALLLGDSALYLCASSLGGGRSNQPQHFGDGTRLSIL.